The sample holds many counts of the clone carrying this TCR beta chain. One end of the junction does not line up with germline, which may come from a read error. Using its own MiXCR run on the 5' RACE reads, TCRdb lists one record per CDR3 protein. The sample records 550,000 to 700,000 distinct CDR3 sequences, roughly 9.9% being singletons. This specimen comes from a study of identical twins. CDR1 is PRHDT, CDR2 FYEKMQ, per germline (reference sequence). This CDR3 is built from 14 residues. This sample also appeared in a second study, on yellow fever vaccine responses in identical twins. That paper adds: Each twin's T cell response to the vaccine was reported to look partly convergent and partly personalized.

The sequence derives from a woman in her late teens or twenties in good health. Material for sequencing was PBMCs. The rearrangement uses TRBV13 and TRBJ1-1; D possibly corresponds to TRBD1 (5 bases). CDR3 amino acids: CASSLRKGNPEAFF. The CDR3 bases are TGTGCCAGCAGCCTTAGAAAGGGGAACCCTGAAGCTTTCTTT.